These 27 T cell receptor beta chains were all obtained from the same sample, sequenced in a study of T cells after yellow fever vaccination. TCRdb itself ran the 5' RACE reads through MiXCR, one entry per CDR3 protein. The repertoire holds a few hundred thousand distinct CDR3 sequences, about 15% seen once, with roughly 17% in the top ten. The starting material was PBMCs, obtained 4 to 6 days after the first yellow fever vaccination. The receptor source for this set is a man between 18 and 29 years old who received the YFV17D yellow fever vaccine.

The table lists this clonotype with a few counts. V gene TRBV7-9 combines with J gene TRBJ1-5; the D gene is possibly TRBD1 (5 bases). The CDR3 spans 15 residues. Trimming removed 3 bases from V and 4 bases from J, with 13 bases in between. Looked up from germline, CDR1 is SEHNR and CDR2 is FQNEAQ (reference sequence). Here the CDR3 reads CASSFDGGRNQPQHF. The DNA of the CDR3 is TGTGCCAGCAGCTTCGATGGGGGGAGGAATCAGCCCCAGCATTTT.

This chain uses TRBV5-6 with TRBJ1-6; D is unclear. The ends were cut back, 0 bases at V and 2 bases at J, with 15 bases in the middle. Germline loops: CDR1 SGHDT, CDR2 YYEEEE. The CDR3 is 18 residues long. As DNA, the CDR3 is TGTGCCAGCAGCTTGGCCTCAGACATAATCGCCTATAATTCACCCCTCCACTTT. It is translated as CASSLASDIIAYNSPLHF. Complete variable domain (other parts from reference TRBV5-6 and TRBJ1-6): DAGVTQSPTHLIKTRGQQVTLRCSPKSGHDTVSWYQQALGQGPQFIFQYYEEEERQRGNFPDRFSGHQFPNYSSELNVNALLLGDSALYLCASSLASDIIAYNSPLHFGNGTRLTVT.

This clonotype was counted between two and nine times. The chain joins TRBV20-1 to TRBJ2-5; TRBD2 agrees at 9 bases. This CDR3 comprises 16 residues. V dropped 0 bases and J dropped 5; count of bases not matched to a gene: 10. In germline, CDR1 is DFQATT, CDR2 SNEGSKA (reference sequence). This CDR3 is CSAREWAGGPGETQYF. The CDR3 DNA reads as TGCAGTGCTAGAGAATGGGCGGGGGGGCCTGGTGAGACCCAGTACTTC.

The chain couples TRBV25-1 to TRBJ2-2; possible D gene TRBD1, 6 bases. CDR3 length: 18 residues. Germline V gene data show CDR1 as MGHDK and CDR2 as SYGVNS. The ends were cut back, 4 bases at V and 1 base at J, with 19 bases in the middle. CDR3 sequence: CASSGPTGTSLNTGELFF. CDR3 in DNA: TGTGCCAGCAGTGGCCCGACCGGGACATCCTTGAACACCGGGGAGCTGTTTTTT.

The J gene is TRBJ1-1, the V gene TRBV20-1, with D unresolved. Trimming took 5 bases from V and 1 from J, leaving 11 bases between them. Per germline, CDR1 DFQATT and CDR2 SNEGSKA (reference sequence). The CDR3 contains 13 residues. DNA of the CDR3: TGCAGTGCTTCACGACACTCGAACACTGAAGCTTTCTTT. Its protein product is CSASRHSNTEAFF.

V gene TRBV6-6 combines with J gene TRBJ2-7; D possibly matches TRBD1 or TRBD2 (6 bases each). The CDR3 covers 12 residues. Trimming took 7 bases from V and 7 from J, leaving 14 bases between them. From germline, CDR1 is MNHNY and CDR2 SVGAGI (reference sequence). The CDR3 DNA reads as TGTGCCAGCACATCGGGGGCGCGGGAGCAGTACTTC. Protein sequence: CASTSGAREQYF.

The chain combines TRBV11-2 with TRBJ2-5, with D maybe TRBD1 (6 bases). V was pared by 5 bases and J by 3 bases, with 13 bases between. CDR3 size: 14 residues. The germline V gene encodes CDR1 SGHAT and CDR2 FQNNGV. For the CDR3, the DNA is TGTGCCAGCAGCCGGTATGGGGGCGAAGAGACCCAGTACTTC. It encodes CASSRYGGEETQYF.

The V and J genes are TRBV7-3 and TRBJ2-7; D gene ambiguous. The CDR3 loop spans 13 amino acids. V lost 1 base and J lost 2, with 6 bases in between. Looked up from germline, CDR1 is SGHTA and CDR2 is FQGTGA. In DNA, the CDR3 is TGTGCCAGCAGCTTAAATAGGGCCTACGAGCAGTACTTC. This encodes CASSLNRAYEQYF.

The chain recombines TRBV27 with TRBJ2-7; 9 bases are a match to TRBD2. The CDR3 covers 14 residues. The germline V gene has CDR1 MNHEY and CDR2 SMNVEV (reference sequence). The J segment lost 3 bases and the V segment lost 6 bases, leaving 6 bases of the junction unmatched. This CDR3 reads CASRFSGGIYEQYF. The CDR3 DNA follows: TGTGCCAGCAGATTTAGCGGGGGAATCTACGAGCAGTACTTC.

The V and J genes are TRBV15 and TRBJ2-3; D ambiguous. Trimming pared 0 bases from V and 6 bases from J, leaving 13 bases between. CDR1 LNHNV and CDR2 YYDKDF come from the germline V gene (reference sequence). The CDR3 has 15 amino acids. The chain's CDR3 is CATSRDQLSLDTQYF. The CDR3 DNA reads TGTGCCACCAGCAGAGATCAGTTGTCTCTGGATACGCAGTATTTT.

This clonotype showed up just a few times. The V call is TRBV5-1, the J call TRBJ2-3; D is perhaps TRBD2 (6 bases). The CDR3 extends over 13 amino acids. The V end lost 2 bases, the J end lost 4 bases, and 8 bases lay between the germline ends. Germline CDR1 SGHRS, CDR2 YFSETQ. In DNA, the CDR3 is TGCGCCAGCAGCTTCAGGGAGGCAGATACGCAGTATTTT. It translates to CASSFREADTQYF. Combining the CDR3 with reference TRBV5-1 and TRBJ2-3 gives the whole variable domain KAGVTQTPRYLIKTRGQQVTLSCSPISGHRSVSWYQQTPGQGLQFLFEYFSETQRNKGNFPGRFSGRQFSNSRSEMNVSTLELGDSALYLCASSFREADTQYFGPGTRLTVL.

This clonotype came up a few times. The V gene is TRBV12-3 or TRBV12-4, the J gene TRBJ2-7; D gene ambiguous. The CDR3 has 13 amino acids. The germline V and J ends were trimmed by 8 bases and 6 bases, with 17 bases remaining between them. The CDR3 sequence: CASSSPVGSEQYF. The CDR3 DNA sequence: TGTGCCAGCTCGTCTCCCGTTGGCAGCGAGCAGTACTTC.

Only a few counts were recorded for this clonotype. This chain joins TRBV5-1 and TRBJ2-1; 7 nucleotides agree with TRBD1. CDR3 size: 15 residues. Germline V gene lookup returns CDR1 SGHRS and CDR2 YFSETQ. Trimming cost V 4 bases and J 4 bases; bases outside gene matches: 8. The CDR3 bases are TGCGCCAGCAGCGTCCGGGACAGCTGGTACAATGAGCAGTTCTTC. Protein product: CASSVRDSWYNEQFF.

This clonotype was seen ten or more times. The J gene is TRBJ1-1, the V gene TRBV11-3, with 8 positions matching TRBD1. With 5 bases clipped from V and 5 bases from J, the junction kept 19 bases outside the gene matches. The germline gives CDR1 SGHNT, CDR2 YENEEA. The CDR3 is made up of 18 amino acids. CDR3 region: CASSPRRTGNEWRTEAFF. The CDR3 region has the DNA TGTGCCAGCAGCCCCCGCCGGACAGGGAATGAATGGAGGACTGAAGCTTTCTTT.

The chain uses TRBV6-5 and TRBJ1-5; D remains unclear. This CDR3 has 14 amino acids. V was clipped by 2 bases and J by 0 bases, with 5 bases between them. The germline V gene encodes CDR1 MNHEY and CDR2 SVGAGI. The CDR3, as DNA: TGTGCCAGCAGTTACCCAGGTAGCAATCAGCCCCAGCATTTT. Its translation is CASSYPGSNQPQHF.

This clonotype was observed a handful of times. The genes are TRBV25-1 and TRBJ2-7; TRBD1 is a possible D gene (7 bases). Germline V gene lookup returns CDR1 MGHDK and CDR2 SYGVNS. The CDR3 has 13 amino acids. Trimming stripped 2 bases from V and 5 bases from J, with 10 bases between. The CDR3, as DNA: TGTGCCAGCAGTGAACAGGGGGGCAACGAGCAGTACTTC. Amino acids: CASSEQGGNEQYF.

This chain joins TRBV7-8 and TRBJ2-3; the match to TRBD2 covers 15 bases. CDR3 size: 18 residues. Germline loops: CDR1 SGHVS, CDR2 FQNEAQ. V was pared by 3 bases and J by 0 bases, with 4 bases of the junction left unmatched. CDR3 nucleotides: TGTGCCAGCAGCTTTGGACTAGCGGGGGGGCTTAGCACAGATACGCAGTATTTT. As protein: CASSFGLAGGLSTDTQYF.

The chain joins TRBV7-9 to TRBJ2-3, with 13 bases lining up with TRBD2. The germline V gene encodes CDR1 SEHNR and CDR2 FQNEAQ (reference sequence). J lost 2 bases, V lost 6 bases, and 2 bases had no gene match. The CDR3 loop spans 15 amino acids. As DNA, the CDR3 is TGTGCCAGCAGGGGGACTAGCGGGGCCACAGATACGCAGTATTTT. This translates into CASRGTSGATDTQYF.

This clonotype occurred a few times. The rearrangement joins TRBV27 to TRBJ2-5; tentatively, D is TRBD2 (6 bases). V was clipped by 9 bases and J by 5 bases, with 13 bases between them. The germline V gene has CDR1 MNHEY and CDR2 SMNVEV (reference sequence). This CDR3 spans 12 amino acids. The CDR3 is CASGTWGETQYF. CDR3 nucleotides: TGTGCCAGTGGGACTTGGGGGGAGACCCAGTACTTC.

The rearrangement links TRBV7-9 to TRBJ1-5, with D perhaps matching TRBD1 (5 bases). Trimming shortened V by 3 bases and J by 8 bases, and 17 bases separated the two germline ends. CDR3 length: 15 residues. Germline V CDR1 and CDR2: SEHNR, FQNEAQ (reference sequence). The CDR3 sequence is CASSFEGHLLEPQHF. The CDR3 nucleotides read TGTGCCAGCAGCTTCGAGGGGCATCTCTTGGAGCCCCAGCATTTT.

The gene calls are TRBV5-1 and TRBJ1-2, with TRBD1 as a possible D gene (6 bases). The CDR3 extends over 14 amino acids. Germline V gene sequence: CDR1 SGHRS, CDR2 YFSETQ. Deletions cut 0 bases from V and 4 bases from J, with 10 bases between. CDR3 DNA sequence: TGCGCCAGCAGCTTGGCAGGGGAGGGCTATGGCTACACCTTC. Translated: CASSLAGEGYGYTF.

The chain employs TRBV5-1 and TRBJ2-5, with D perhaps matching TRBD2 (6 bases). Germline V lookup: CDR1 SGHRS, CDR2 YFSETQ. This CDR3 contains 14 residues. V lost 4 bases and J lost 5, with 15 bases in between. Here the CDR3 DNA reads TGCGCCAGCAGCATCGGACATGGGAGGGAGACCCAGTACTTC. Encoded protein: CASSIGHGRETQYF.

The chain employs TRBV20-1 and TRBJ2-2; D gene ambiguous. CDR3 length: 14 amino acids. Germline loops: CDR1 DFQATT, CDR2 SNEGSKA (reference sequence). Trimming pared 3 bases from V and 4 bases from J, leaving 12 bases between. CDR3 protein: CSASSELGTGELFF. CDR3 bases: TGCAGTGCTAGTTCGGAGTTGGGCACCGGGGAGCTGTTTTTT.

This clonotype was observed a few times. The chain recombines TRBV24-1 with TRBJ2-7; D remains ambiguous. V shed 6 bases and J shed 4 bases, with 12 bases lying between them. This CDR3 region has 13 residues. Germline-derived CDR1 and CDR2 are KGHDR and SFDVKD. The CDR3 nucleotides are TGTGCCACCAGTCAGTCATCAACGTACGAGCAGTACGTC. Amino acids: CATSQSSTYEQYV.

This clonotype was recorded many times. V and J are TRBV7-9 and TRBJ2-5; tentative D call: TRBD1 (6 bases). The V and J ends lost 6 bases and 1 base respectively, with 12 bases between them. The germline V gene has CDR1 SEHNR and CDR2 FQNEAQ (reference sequence). The CDR3 is 14 residues long. The CDR3 sequence: CASRKTGPQETQYF. The CDR3 DNA sequence: TGTGCCAGCAGAAAGACAGGACCCCAAGAGACCCAGTACTTC.

The rearrangement uses TRBV7-9 and TRBJ2-3; D call uncertain. Germline V CDR1 and CDR2: SEHNR, FQNEAQ (reference sequence). CDR3 size: 14 residues. V shed 8 bases and J shed 2 bases, with 14 bases lying between them. CDR3 sequence reads: CASEATPATDTQYF. The CDR3 coding sequence is TGTGCCAGCGAGGCAACCCCAGCCACAGATACGCAGTATTTT. The full variable domain, completed using reference TRBV7-9 and TRBJ2-3, is DTGVSQNPRHKITKRGQNVTFRCDPISEHNRLYWYRQTLGQGPEFLTYFQNEAQLEKSRLLSDRFSAERPKGSFSTLEIQRTEQGDSAMYLCASEATPATDTQYFGPGTRLTVL.

The CDR3 protein is CASAGVSDTQYF. CDR3 DNA sequence: TGTGCCTCAGCTGGGGTGTCAGATACGCAGTATTTT. The chain uses TRBV2 and TRBJ2-3; no definite D call. This CDR3 contains 12 residues. Germline V CDR1 and CDR2: SNHLY, FYNNEI. V was trimmed by 11 bases and J by 4 bases, leaving 13 bases between them.